Listed below are T cell receptor beta chains from one sample, sequenced in a study of blood T cells in healthy people across ages. TCRdb recomputed calls from the 5' RACE reads with MiXCR, one row per CDR3 protein. The repertoire holds around 990,000 distinct CDR3 sequences, with around two fifths as singletons. Sequences were obtained from blood. The receptors stem from a man in his late teens or twenties in good health. Both conserved end residues are part of each CDR3. Fields, in order: J gene, clone size, CDR3 length, D gene, V gene, CDR3 DNA, CDR3 protein. A D gene is named only where the DNA matches it firmly. Only some rows state a clone size, as once, few, many or a class for expanded clones.

>TRBJ1-5|-|17|-|TRBV2
TGTGCCAGCAGTGAAGGGGGAGGGACCAGGTCCAATCAGCCCCAGCATTTT
CASSEGGGTRSNQPQHF
>TRBJ1-4|-|13|TRBD1|TRBV12-3/TRBV12-4
TGTGCCAGCCAGACAGGGGTTCATGAAAAACTGTTTTTT
CASQTGVHEKLFF
>TRBJ1-2|few|16|TRBD1|TRBV29-1
TGCAGCGCGAGGTCGATAACCGACAGGGTAAACTATGGCTACACCTTC
CSARSITDRVNYGYTF
>TRBJ2-1|-|17|-|TRBV3-1
TGTGCCAGCAGCCCAGAAATGAGGGGAACTACATACAATGAGCAGTTCTTC
CASSPEMRGTTYNEQFF
>TRBJ1-5|once|13|TRBD1|TRBV5-1
TGCGCCAGCAGCTGGGACAGGGGTCAGCCCCAGCATTTT
CASSWDRGQPQHF
>TRBJ1-5|-|17|TRBD1|TRBV28
TGTGCCAGCAGTTTGGACAGGGTGCGGGGAAGCAATCAGCCCCAGCATTTT
CASSLDRVRGSNQPQHF
>TRBJ2-1|-|18|TRBD1|TRBV7-7
TGTGCCAGCAGCTTAACAGACTCGGGACAGAGCTCCTACAATGAGCAGTTCTTC
CASSLTDSGQSSYNEQFF
>TRBJ2-7|-|12|-|TRBV2
TGTGCCGTCGTAGCGGCTTCCTACGAGCAGTACTTC
CAVVAASYEQYF
>TRBJ1-5|-|14|-|TRBV20-1
TGCAGTGCTAAGGACCCGTATAGCAATCAGCCCCAGCATTTT
CSAKDPYSNQPQHF
>TRBJ1-5|many|15|TRBD1|TRBV6-6
TGTGCCAGCAGTTCTGGGACAGGCCTCAATCAGCCCCAGCATTTT
CASSSGTGLNQPQHF
>TRBJ2-1|-|14|-|TRBV15
TGTGCCACCAGCAAAGTTAAACAGGGAAATGAGCAGTTCTTC
CATSKVKQGNEQFF
>TRBJ2-5|few|16|-|TRBV9
TGTGCCAGCAGCGTAGTGGGTAGCCGGGAGTTGGAGACCCAGTACTTC
CASSVVGSRELETQYF
>TRBJ2-1|many|13|-|TRBV5-1
TGCGCCAGCAGCGGACGCTCCTACAATGAGCAGTTCTTC
CASSGRSYNEQFF
>TRBJ2-1|-|13|-|TRBV29-1
TGCAGCACCGGCCGGGACACCCAAGAGACCCAGTTCTTC
CSTGRDTQETQFF
>TRBJ2-3|few|14|-|TRBV7-2
TGTGCCAGCAGCTTAACTTGGGAAACAGATACGCAGTATTTT
CASSLTWETDTQYF
>TRBJ2-7|few|14|-|TRBV7-9
TGTGCCAGCAGCCCGCGACAGTTTTCCTACGAGCAGTACTTC
CASSPRQFSYEQYF
>TRBJ1-2|-|13|-|TRBV27
TGTGTCAGCAGTTTAAATCGGAGGAGGGGCTACACCTTC
CVSSLNRRRGYTF
>TRBJ2-5|-|15|-|TRBV20-1
TGCAGTGCTAGCAGGGACCGAAGCTCCGGGGAGACCCTGTACTTC
CSASRDRSSGETLYF
>TRBJ1-6|few|13|-|TRBV15
TGTACCACCAGCAGAGAATGGGCGAGCCCCCCCCACTTT
CTTSREWASPPHF
>TRBJ2-5|-|13|TRBD2|TRBV2
TGTGCCAGCAGTGTAGCGGGGCGAGAGACCCAGTACTTC
CASSVAGRETQYF
>TRBJ2-5|-|16|-|TRBV14
TGTGCCAGCAGCTCGACCCCGGGTGGGGCCCAAGAGACCCAGTACTTC
CASSSTPGGAQETQYF
>TRBJ2-2|-|18|-|TRBV9
TGTGCCAGCAGCGTAAATAGGGTTGGGGAGCAAGGGCCCGGGGAGCTGTTTTTT
CASSVNRVGEQGPGELFF
>TRBJ1-2|-|14|-|TRBV6-6
TGTGCCAGCAGTTACGTCCCAGCTAACTATGGCTACACCTTC
CASSYVPANYGYTF
>TRBJ2-1|-|16|-|TRBV2
TGTGCCAGCAGCCCCAAATCTCGGATCAACTACAATGAGCAGTTCTTC
CASSPKSRINYNEQFF